The 8 T cell receptor beta chains below were found in one sample sequenced in a study of regulatory T cells in long-lasting Graves disease. In building TCR beta libraries, iRepertoire HTBI primers were used together with Arm-PCR of CDR3 regions. Each CDR3 protein is one row after TCRdb ran MiXCR on the multiplex PCR reads. The data show some 330,000 distinct CDR3 sequences, with approximately 12% seen just once and under 20% held by the top ten. As to time point: newly diagnosed GD, antithyroid drugs for less than 3 months. From PBMCs, RNA was extracted and then used to make the TCR library. These same data were also listed under a study on T cells in Graves' hyperthyroidism and ophthalmopathy.

The source was peripheral blood mononuclear cells (PBMCs), collected at new diagnosis, from a patient treated with antithyroid drugs. These receptors originate from a woman in her late teens or twenties with Graves disease.

The chain has TRBV24-1 and TRBJ2-5, with 10 bases fitting TRBD1. The CDR3 length is 15 residues. Germline CDR1 and CDR2: KGHDR and SFDVKD. The V and J ends lost 4 bases and 3 bases, in that order; junction bases with no gene match: 4. CDR3 loop: CATSELGQGKETQYF. CDR3 coding DNA: TGTGCCACCAGTGAACTGGGACAGGGGAAAGAGACCCAGTACTTC.

This clonotype was observed many times. The genes are TRBV28 and TRBJ2-1, with 13 bases lining up with TRBD2. This CDR3 has 15 residues. The junction had 7 bases not matched to a gene; V was cut back by 5 bases and J by 9 bases. Looked up from germline, CDR1 is MDHEN and CDR2 is SYDVKM. The CDR3: CASSPRLAGGREQFF. CDR3 in DNA: TGTGCCAGCAGTCCCCGACTAGCGGGAGGTCGTGAGCAGTTCTTC.

This clonotype appeared a few times. The rearrangement joins TRBV10-1 to TRBJ2-3; D not resolved. The CDR3 is 15 amino acids. V was shortened by 2 bases and J by 1 base, with 10 bases between the two germline ends. Germline V gene lookup returns CDR1 WNHNN and CDR2 SYGVQD (reference sequence). The CDR3 coding sequence is TGCGCCAGCAGTGAGGGGAATCTCGGCACAGATACGCAGTATTTT. Translated, it gives CASSEGNLGTDTQYF.

This clonotype was detected many times. The gene calls are TRBV20-1 and TRBJ1-2; D may be TRBD1 (5 bases). Germline CDR1 and CDR2: DFQATT and SNEGSKA (reference sequence). The length of the CDR3 is 16 residues. The V end was cut by 6 bases, the J end by 2 bases, with 22 bases between. CDR3 coding DNA: TGCAGTGCCCGCGACACTTGGGACGGACGAAACTATGGCTACACCTTC. This sequence encodes CSARDTWDGRNYGYTF.

Of note for this clonotype: This clone may be a read error of a much larger clone one base away. The V call is TRBV6-1, the J call TRBJ1-2, with no clear D. Per germline, CDR1 MNHNS and CDR2 SASEGT. The CDR3 has 14 residues. CDR3 nucleotides: TGTGCCAGCACCGATGACCCGGGGAACGCTGGCTACGCCTTC. It translates to CASTDDPGNAGYAF.

In regard to this clonotype: An end of the junction does not agree with germline; a read error may underlie this. The chain's CDR3 is CASSPRAGSFRNRPQHF. CDR3 nucleotides: TGTGCCAGCAGTCCTCGGGCAGGCTCTTTCCGGAATCGGCCCCAGCATTTT. The V call is TRBV27, the J call TRBJ1-5, with D uncertain. Germline V gene data show CDR1 as MNHEY and CDR2 as SMNVEV (reference sequence). The CDR3 covers 17 residues.

The V gene is TRBV4-1, the J gene TRBJ1-5; D call uncertain. The CDR3 is 15 residues long. From germline, CDR1 is MGHRA and CDR2 YSYEKL. V lost 1 base, J lost 0 bases, and 7 bases lay in between. In DNA form, the CDR3 reads TGCGCCAGCAGCCAAGTCCTGAGTAGCAATCAGCCCCAGCATTTT. Its translation: CASSQVLSSNQPQHF.

This clonotype was counted ten times or more. The chain uses TRBV6-5 and TRBJ1-3, with unresolved D. Germline V lookup: CDR1 MNHEY, CDR2 SVGAGI. The CDR3 extends over 16 amino acids. The germline V and J ends were trimmed by 4 bases and 0 bases, with 13 bases remaining between them. The DNA for the CDR3 is TGTGCCAGCAGTTTCGCGAAAGACCTCTCTGGAAACACCATATATTTT. It encodes CASSFAKDLSGNTIYF.